A single sample gave rise to the 30 T cell receptor beta chains below, sequenced in a study of shared clonotypes between healthy human individuals. Assay used: immunoSEQ multiplex PCR; TCRdb lists only in-frame clones, some missing. This repertoire shows fewer than 400,000 clones, 74% found once; its top ten account for 10%. Sequenced material: memory CD4+ T cells sorted from blood. Specified subset: CD45RA-negative fraction. These receptors were taken from a man younger than 40 in good health.

As regards this clone: This sample includes further DNA sequences coding for the same CDR3. The J gene is TRBJ1-1, the V gene TRBV5-4; the match to TRBD1 covers 9 bases. V dropped 3 bases and J dropped 1; count of bases not matched to a gene: 4. The CDR3 sequence is 15 residues long. Germline V gives CDR1 SGHNT, CDR2 YYREEE (reference sequence). The CDR3 protein is CASSSPGQGNTEAFF. In DNA, the CDR3 is TGTGCCAGCAGCTCACCGGGACAGGGGAACACTGAAGCTTTCTTT.

The rearrangement uses TRBV28 and TRBJ2-7; 10 bases agree with TRBD1. V lost 4 bases and J lost 4; bases outside the gene matches: 13. There are 17 residues in the CDR3. Germline assignment: CDR1 MDHEN and CDR2 SYDVKM. The CDR3 nucleotides are TGTGCCAGCAGTTACTCCCCCCCGGGACAGGGGTTGTACGAGCAGTACTTC. It yields the protein CASSYSPPGQGLYEQYF. Using reference TRBV28 and TRBJ2-7 for the parts outside the CDR3, the full variable domain is DVKVTQSSRYLVKRTGEKVFLECVQDMDHENMFWYRQDPGLGLRLIYFSYDVKMKEKGDIPEGYSVSREKKERFSLILESASTNQTSMYLCASSYSPPGQGLYEQYFGPGTRLTVT.

Only one count was recorded for this clone. The rearrangement joins TRBV5-1 to TRBJ2-2; D is perhaps TRBD2 (6 bases). The CDR3 is 14 residues long. V was shortened by 2 bases and J by 5 bases, with 10 bases between the two germline ends. Germline V lookup: CDR1 SGHRS, CDR2 YFSETQ. The CDR3: CASSFGGRTGELFF. CDR3 nucleotides: TGCGCCAGCAGCTTCGGAGGGCGTACCGGGGAGCTGTTTTTT.

The gene calls are TRBV5-4 and TRBJ1-1, with D possibly TRBD1 on 6 matching bases. Germline CDR1 SGHNT, CDR2 YYREEE (reference sequence). Trimming cost V 4 bases and J 1 base, with 14 bases left between them. The CDR3 covers 15 residues. The CDR3 spells CASSAASGANTEAFF. The CDR3, as DNA: TGTGCCAGCAGCGCGGCTTCAGGGGCGAACACTGAAGCTTTCTTT.

V and J are TRBV10-2 and TRBJ2-2; 10 positions agree with TRBD1. Germline assignment: CDR1 WSHSY and CDR2 SAAADI. The CDR3 spans 15 residues. Unmatched junction bases numbered 9, after V lost 8 bases and J lost 6 bases. CDR3 sequence reads: CASASRTGGSGELFF. The CDR3 DNA sequence: TGCGCCAGCGCCAGTCGGACAGGGGGATCCGGGGAGCTGTTTTTT.

This rearrangement joins TRBV6-1 to TRBJ2-7; D is undetermined. The CDR3 covers 14 residues. The germline gives CDR1 MNHNS, CDR2 SASEGT. V was cut by 2 bases and J by 6 bases, with 14 bases left in between. CDR3 protein: CASSEWRWSGEQYF. The DNA of the CDR3 is TGTGCCAGCAGTGAATGGCGGTGGAGTGGCGAGCAGTACTTC.

CDR3 region: CASGLLGLGTGELFF. CDR3 DNA sequence: TGTGCCAGCGGACTACTAGGCCTCGGCACCGGGGAGCTGTTTTTT. The chain carries TRBV6-1 and TRBJ2-2; TRBD2 might be the D (6 bases). Per the germline V gene, CDR1 is MNHNS and CDR2 is SASEGT. Trimming took 8 bases from V and 4 from J, leaving 17 bases between them. The CDR3 extends over 15 amino acids.

This clone was counted only a few times. The V and J genes are TRBV18 and TRBJ2-2, with a tentative D call TRBD1 (5 bases). Per germline, CDR1 KGHSH and CDR2 LQKENI. The CDR3 extends over 15 amino acids. V was clipped by 3 bases and J by 3 bases, with 11 bases between them. CDR3 region: CASSPIATDTGELFF. Here the CDR3 DNA reads TGTGCCAGCTCACCCATCGCGACAGACACCGGGGAGCTGTTTTTT. Drawing the rest from reference TRBV18 and TRBJ2-2, the complete variable domain is NAGVMQNPRHLVRRRGQEARLRCSPMKGHSHVYWYRQLPEEGLKFMVYLQKENIIDESGMPKERFSAEFPKEGPSILRIQQVVRGDSAAYFCASSPIATDTGELFFGEGSRLTVL.

The J gene is TRBJ2-7, the V gene TRBV18; 9 positions match TRBD2. The CDR3 consists of 14 residues. The V gene end was trimmed by 9 bases and the J gene end by 1 base; junction bases not matched to a gene: 7. The germline gives CDR1 KGHSH, CDR2 LQKENI. CDR3 in DNA: TGTGCCAGTCGACTGGCGGGAGGGTCCTACGAGCAGTACTTC. This translates into CASRLAGGSYEQYF.

This clone was seen only a few times. CDR3 loop: CAISEWLAGDNEQFF. CDR3 DNA: TGTGCCATCAGTGAGTGGCTAGCGGGTGATAATGAGCAGTTCTTC. The rearrangement links TRBV10-3 to TRBJ2-1, with 8 positions matching TRBD2. CDR3 length equals 15 residues. The V gene end was trimmed by 1 base and the J gene end by 7 bases; junction bases not matched to a gene: 6. Germline V gene sequence: CDR1 ENHRY, CDR2 SYGVKD.

The count of this clone is one. J is TRBJ1-2 and V is TRBV15; D perhaps matches TRBD1 (5 bases). Trimming left V 1 base short and J 5 bases short, with 11 bases between. Germline values: CDR1 LNHNV, CDR2 YYDKDF (reference sequence). The CDR3 sequence is 14 residues long. CDR3 loop: CATSRASGGYGYTF. The CDR3 DNA is TGTGCCACCAGCAGAGCGTCGGGGGGGTATGGCTACACCTTC.

The chain uses TRBV19 and TRBJ1-5; D may be TRBD1 (6 bases). Germline CDR1 and CDR2: LNHDA and SQIVND (reference sequence). The CDR3 runs 16 residues. Trimming shortened V by 4 bases and J by 7 bases, and 20 bases separated the two germline ends. The CDR3 region is CASSSAGAGAGQPQHF. The CDR3 nucleotides read TGTGCCAGTAGTAGCGCAGGGGCCGGAGCGGGACAGCCCCAGCATTTT.

This clone occurred a few times. This chain joins TRBV5-1 and TRBJ1-1; 9 bases align to TRBD1. J lost 2 bases, V lost 4 bases, and 12 bases had no gene match. This CDR3 comprises 17 residues. Germline V CDR1 and CDR2: SGHRS, YFSETQ. The chain's CDR3 is CASSLYQQGASNTEAFF. The CDR3, as DNA: TGCGCCAGCAGCCTTTACCAACAGGGGGCGAGTAACACTGAAGCTTTCTTT.

This clone was observed a handful of times. This chain joins TRBV7-8 and TRBJ2-7; the match to TRBD2 covers 14 bases. V lost 5 bases and J lost 6; bases outside the gene matches: 6. The germline V gene has CDR1 SGHVS and CDR2 FQNEAQ. CDR3 length: 15 residues. CDR3 DNA: TGTGCCAGCAGCGTCGGGACTAGCGGGAGCCTCGAGCAGTACTTC. It encodes CASSVGTSGSLEQYF.

The gene calls are TRBV6-5 and TRBJ2-1; D gene ambiguous. This CDR3 comprises 15 residues. Trimming left V 1 base short and J 0 bases short, with 7 bases between. CDR1 and CDR2 from the germline V gene are MNHEY and SVGAGI. The CDR3: CASSYWPSSYNEQFF. Here the CDR3 DNA reads TGTGCCAGCAGTTACTGGCCGAGCTCCTACAATGAGCAGTTCTTC.

The chain couples TRBV11-2 to TRBJ1-1, with unresolved D. The CDR3 runs 15 residues. Germline CDR1 is SGHAT and CDR2 is FQNNGV. Trimming pared 2 bases from V and 0 bases from J, leaving 10 bases between. CDR3 in amino acids: CASSLRSVVNTEAFF. The CDR3 DNA is TGTGCCAGCAGCTTACGTTCGGTAGTGAACACTGAAGCTTTCTTT.

CDR3 nucleotides: TGTGCCAGCAGCCAAGAGGTGGGTCAGCCCCAGCATTTT. Amino acids: CASSQEVGQPQHF. This rearrangement joins TRBV7-2 to TRBJ1-5, with D unclear. The CDR3 consists of 13 residues. V gave up 5 bases and J gave up 6 bases, with 11 bases separating them. Germline CDR1 reads SGHTA; CDR2 reads FQGNSA. Together with reference TRBV7-2 and TRBJ1-5, the CDR3 gives the full variable domain: GAGVSQSPSNKVTEKGKDVELRCDPISGHTALYWYRQSLGQGLEFLIYFQGNSAPDKSGLPSDRFSAERTGGSVSTLTIQRTQQEDSAVYLCASSQEVGQPQHFGDGTRLSIL.

The J gene is TRBJ2-2, the V gene TRBV19, with 11 bases lining up with TRBD2. In germline, CDR1 is LNHDA, CDR2 SQIVND (reference sequence). CDR3 size: 19 residues. Unmatched junction bases numbered 10, after V lost 4 bases and J lost 0 bases. The CDR3 DNA sequence: TGTGCCAGTAGTAGTGGACTAGCGGGCGCACAATCGAACACCGGGGAGCTGTTTTTT. It yields the protein CASSSGLAGAQSNTGELFF.

Here the CDR3 DNA reads TGTGCCAGCAGTTTACCTGGTAGCGTTAGAGGGTACGAGCAGTACTTC. Translating gives CASSLPGSVRGYEQYF. The chain links TRBV28 to TRBJ2-7, with D possibly matching TRBD2 (5 bases). Germline CDR1 and CDR2: MDHEN and SYDVKM. This CDR3 has 16 amino acids. V was trimmed by 2 bases and J by 4 bases, leaving 18 bases between them.

The chain employs TRBV5-5 and TRBJ2-5; D gene ambiguous. Germline V gives CDR1 SGHKS, CDR2 YYEKEE (reference sequence). Trimming shortened V by 6 bases and J by 5 bases, and 11 bases separated the two germline ends. This CDR3 contains 12 residues. Here the CDR3 DNA reads TGTGCCAGCAAGCAAGAGTGGGAGACCCAGTACTTC. Its protein product is CASKQEWETQYF.

The rearrangement links TRBV9 to TRBJ2-3, with D perhaps matching TRBD2 (6 bases). The V and J ends lost 1 base and 0 bases respectively, with 6 bases between them. This CDR3 region has 14 residues. CDR1 is SGDLS, CDR2 YYNGEE, per germline. CDR3 loop: CASSVLASTDTQYF. Written as DNA, the CDR3 is TGTGCCAGCAGCGTACTAGCGAGCACAGATACGCAGTATTTT.

The genes are TRBV5-4 and TRBJ2-1; a possible D gene is TRBD1 (6 bases). The CDR3 covers 20 residues. Trimming cost V 4 bases and J 8 bases, with 34 bases left between them. The germline V gene encodes CDR1 SGHNT and CDR2 YYREEE (reference sequence). As DNA, the CDR3 is TGTGCCAGCAGCCCACCAACCAGGGGACCCGTGGGCAACTTTGTCGATGAGCAGTTCTTC. It codes for CASSPPTRGPVGNFVDEQFF.

The chain recombines TRBV10-3 with TRBJ2-1, with 8 nucleotides matching TRBD2. Germline V gene data show CDR1 as ENHRY and CDR2 as SYGVKD. J was trimmed by 7 bases and V by 8 bases; bases with no gene match: 10. This CDR3 spans 14 amino acids. CDR3 region: CAIETGGPGNEQFF. The CDR3 bases are TGTGCCATCGAGACGGGAGGGCCAGGAAATGAGCAGTTCTTC.

The V call is TRBV6-5, the J call TRBJ1-1; D perhaps matches TRBD1 (5 bases). CDR3 size: 16 residues. CDR1 and CDR2 from the germline V gene are MNHEY and SVGAGI. V was trimmed by 3 bases and J by 0 bases, leaving 14 bases between them. CDR3 protein: CASSYLDSTLNTEAFF. The CDR3 DNA reads TGTGCCAGCAGTTATTTAGACAGCACCCTGAACACTGAAGCTTTCTTT.

The V and J genes are TRBV28 and TRBJ2-1, with TRBD2 matching over 14 bases. The CDR3 is made up of 16 amino acids. V dropped 5 bases and J dropped 10; count of bases not matched to a gene: 10. CDR1 is MDHEN, CDR2 SYDVKM, per germline. DNA for the CDR3: TGTGCCAGCAGTATTCCGGGACTAGCGGGGGAAAGGGAGCAGTTCTTC. Translating gives CASSIPGLAGEREQFF.

The chain uses TRBV27 and TRBJ2-3; D might be TRBD1 (5 bases). Germline CDR1 is MNHEY and CDR2 is SMNVEV (reference sequence). The V end lost 0 bases, the J end lost 6 bases, and 19 bases lay between the germline ends. The CDR3 has 17 residues. This CDR3 reads CASSLSFLSTTVDTQYF. The CDR3 DNA follows: TGTGCCAGCAGTTTATCATTTCTTAGTACGACAGTGGATACGCAGTATTTT.

Remarks on this clone: This specimen includes other DNA sequences encoding the same CDR3. The chain carries TRBV5-1 and TRBJ2-7; D is possibly TRBD1 or TRBD2 (5 bases each). CDR1 is SGHRS and CDR2 is YFSETQ in the germline V gene. V was pared by 4 bases and J by 3 bases, with 11 bases between. The CDR3 has 13 amino acids. Here the CDR3 reads CASSLGRNYEQYF. The CDR3 DNA reads as TGCGCCAGCAGCCTGGGACGGAACTACGAGCAGTACTTC.

This chain joins TRBV19 and TRBJ1-2, with D possibly being TRBD1 (6 bases). There are 13 residues in the CDR3. Germline CDR1 LNHDA, CDR2 SQIVND (reference sequence). The V end was cut by 1 base, the J end by 6 bases, with 9 bases between. The CDR3 DNA sequence: TGTGCCAGTAGTATAGTGGGGGGCGATGGCTACACCTTC. The encoded protein is CASSIVGGDGYTF.

This clone was recorded at least ten times. V gene TRBV2 combines with J gene TRBJ2-2; tentatively, D is TRBD2 (6 bases). Trimming stripped 8 bases from V and 4 bases from J, with 11 bases between. The CDR3 extends over 13 amino acids. Per the germline V gene, CDR1 is SNHLY and CDR2 is FYNNEI. The chain's CDR3 is CASSGTFTGELFF. The CDR3 region has the DNA TGTGCCAGCTCCGGGACTTTCACCGGGGAGCTGTTTTTT. Together with reference TRBV2 and TRBJ2-2, the CDR3 gives the full variable domain: EPEVTQTPSHQVTQMGQEVILRCVPISNHLYFYWYRQILGQKVEFLVSFYNNEISEKSEIFDDQFSVERPDGSNFTLKIRSTKLEDSAMYFCASSGTFTGELFFGEGSRLTVL.

V and J are TRBV2 and TRBJ1-1, with D unresolved. The ends were cut back, 5 bases at V and 4 bases at J, with 11 bases in the middle. The CDR3 sequence is 13 residues long. Germline V gene data show CDR1 as SNHLY and CDR2 as FYNNEI. The CDR3 bases are TGTGCCAGCAGTTCCGGGCCGGGCACTGAAGCTTTCTTT. It codes for CASSSGPGTEAFF.